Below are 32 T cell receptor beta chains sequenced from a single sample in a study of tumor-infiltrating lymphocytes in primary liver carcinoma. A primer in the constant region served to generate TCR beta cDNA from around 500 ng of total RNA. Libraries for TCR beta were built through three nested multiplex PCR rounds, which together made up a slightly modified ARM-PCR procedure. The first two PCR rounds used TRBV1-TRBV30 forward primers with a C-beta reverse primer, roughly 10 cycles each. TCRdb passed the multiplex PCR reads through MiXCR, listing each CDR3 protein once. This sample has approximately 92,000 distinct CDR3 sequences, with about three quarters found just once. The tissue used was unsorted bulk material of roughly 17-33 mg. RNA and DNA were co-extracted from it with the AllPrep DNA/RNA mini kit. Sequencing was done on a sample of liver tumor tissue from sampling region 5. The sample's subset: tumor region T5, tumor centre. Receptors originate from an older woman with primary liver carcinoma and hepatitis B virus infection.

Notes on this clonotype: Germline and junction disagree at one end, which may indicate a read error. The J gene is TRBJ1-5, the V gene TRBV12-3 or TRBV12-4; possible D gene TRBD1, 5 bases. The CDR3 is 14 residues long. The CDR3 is CARSSGSGDQPQHF. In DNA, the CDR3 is TGTGCCAGGAGTTCAGGGTCGGGGGATCAGCCCCAACATTTT.

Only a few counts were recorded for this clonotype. As DNA, the CDR3 is TGTGCCAGCAGCACATCGACAGGCGGCTATGGCTACACCTTC. Protein product: CASSTSTGGYGYTF. The rearrangement uses TRBV7-9 and TRBJ1-2; D possibly corresponds to TRBD1 (6 bases). The CDR3 is 14 amino acids. Between the trimmed V and J ends, which lost 5 bases and 4 bases, there was a span of 14 bases. CDR1 is SEHNR, CDR2 FQNEAQ, per germline (reference sequence).

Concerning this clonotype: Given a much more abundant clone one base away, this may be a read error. This CDR3 reads CASSSVGGNQETQYF. In DNA, the CDR3 is TGTGCCAGCAGCAGCGTGGGCGGGAACCAAGAGACCCAGTACTTC. V gene TRBV5-6 combines with J gene TRBJ2-5; D is possibly TRBD2 (6 bases). Per germline, CDR1 SGHDT and CDR2 YYEEEE. CDR3 length equals 15 residues. Trimming shortened V by 4 bases and J by 0 bases, and 13 bases separated the two germline ends.

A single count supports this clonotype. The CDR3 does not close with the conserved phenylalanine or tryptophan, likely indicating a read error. The CDR3 reads CTSSLDTEAQYL. CDR3 in DNA: TGTACCAGCAGCTTAGACACAGAGGCCCAGTACTTA. The chain has TRBV11-3 and TRBJ2-5; D uncertain. Germline CDR1 is SGHNT and CDR2 is YENEEA. The CDR3 has 12 residues.

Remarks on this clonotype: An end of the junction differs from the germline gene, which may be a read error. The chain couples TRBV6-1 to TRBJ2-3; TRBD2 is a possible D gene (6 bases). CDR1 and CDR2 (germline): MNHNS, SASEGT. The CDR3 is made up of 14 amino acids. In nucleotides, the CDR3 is TGTGCCAGCAATAAGCAGGGAGGCACAGATACACAGTATTTT. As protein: CASNKQGGTDTQYF.

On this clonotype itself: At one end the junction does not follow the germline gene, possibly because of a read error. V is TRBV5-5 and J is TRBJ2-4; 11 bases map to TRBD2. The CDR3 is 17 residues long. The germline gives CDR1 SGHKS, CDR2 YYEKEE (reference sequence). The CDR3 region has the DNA TGCGCCAGCAGCTTAGCCGGGACTAGCGGCCTTGAGAACATTCAGTACTTC. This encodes CASSLAGTSGLENIQYF.

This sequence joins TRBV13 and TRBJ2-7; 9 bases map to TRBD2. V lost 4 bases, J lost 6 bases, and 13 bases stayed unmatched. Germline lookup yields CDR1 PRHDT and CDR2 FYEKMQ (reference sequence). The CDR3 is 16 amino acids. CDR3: CASSSDEISGSPEQYF. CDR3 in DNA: TGTGCCAGCAGCTCAGACGAGATTAGCGGGAGTCCCGAGCAGTACTTC.

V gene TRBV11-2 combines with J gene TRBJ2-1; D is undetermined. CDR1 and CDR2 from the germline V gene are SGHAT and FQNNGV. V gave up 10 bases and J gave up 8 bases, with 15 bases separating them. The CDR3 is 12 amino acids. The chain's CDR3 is CANSLASHEQFF. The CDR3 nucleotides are TGTGCCAACAGTTTAGCAAGCCATGAGCAGTTCTTC. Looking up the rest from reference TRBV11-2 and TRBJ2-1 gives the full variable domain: EAGVAQSPRYKIIEKRQSVAFWCNPISGHATLYWYQQILGQGPKLLIQFQNNGVVDDSQLPKDRFSAERLKGVDSTLKIQPAKLEDSAVYLCANSLASHEQFFGPGTRLTVL.

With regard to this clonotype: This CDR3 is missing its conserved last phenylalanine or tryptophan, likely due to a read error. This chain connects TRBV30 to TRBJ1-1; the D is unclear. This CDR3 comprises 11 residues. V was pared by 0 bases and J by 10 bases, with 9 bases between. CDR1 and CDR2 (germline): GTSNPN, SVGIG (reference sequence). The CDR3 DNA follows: TGTGCCTGGAGTGTAACTGGTGGAGCTTTCCTT. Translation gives CAWSVTGGAFL.

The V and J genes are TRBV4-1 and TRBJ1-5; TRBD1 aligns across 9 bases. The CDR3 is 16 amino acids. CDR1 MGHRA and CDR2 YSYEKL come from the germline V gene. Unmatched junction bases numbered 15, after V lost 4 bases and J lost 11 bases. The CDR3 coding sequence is TGCGCCAGCAGCCCTCGGACAGGGGATAGCAATAAGGCCCAGCATTTT. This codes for CASSPRTGDSNKAQHF.

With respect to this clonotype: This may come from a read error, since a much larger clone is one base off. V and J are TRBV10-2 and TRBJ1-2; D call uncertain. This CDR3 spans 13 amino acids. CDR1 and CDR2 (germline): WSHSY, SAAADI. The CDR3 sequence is CTSGKQGNYGYTF. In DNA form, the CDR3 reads TGCACCAGCGGAAAACAAGGAAACTATGGCTACACCTTC.

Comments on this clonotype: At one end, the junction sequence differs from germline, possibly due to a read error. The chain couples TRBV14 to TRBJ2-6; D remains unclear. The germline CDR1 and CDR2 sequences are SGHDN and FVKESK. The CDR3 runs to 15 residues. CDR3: CANSQIGTGANVLTF. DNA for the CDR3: TGTGCCAACAGCCAGATAGGAACTGGGGCCAACGTCCTGACTTTC.

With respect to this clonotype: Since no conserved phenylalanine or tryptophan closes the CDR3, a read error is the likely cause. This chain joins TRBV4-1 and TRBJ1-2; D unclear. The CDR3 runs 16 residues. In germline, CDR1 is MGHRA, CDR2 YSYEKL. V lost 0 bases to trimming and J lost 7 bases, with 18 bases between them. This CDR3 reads CASSQDIRSPGGGYTL. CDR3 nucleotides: TGCGCCAGCAGCCAAGATATTAGGAGCCCAGGTGGTGGCTACACCCTC.

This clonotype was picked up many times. CDR3 sequence: CSVVVQGTGNQPQHF. In DNA, the CDR3 is TGCAGCGTTGTTGTCCAGGGGACGGGCAATCAGCCCCAGCATTTT. The chain recombines TRBV29-1 with TRBJ1-5, with D perhaps TRBD1 (6 bases). Germline V CDR1 and CDR2: SQVTM, ANQGSEA. The length of the CDR3 is 15 residues. Trimming removed 4 bases from V and 2 bases from J, with 15 bases in between.

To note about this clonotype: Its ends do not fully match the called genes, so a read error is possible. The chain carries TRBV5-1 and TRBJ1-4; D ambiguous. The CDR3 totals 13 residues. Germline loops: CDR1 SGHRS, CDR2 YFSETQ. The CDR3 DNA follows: TGCGCCAGCAGCCCGGGAGCGAATAAAAAACTGTTCTTT. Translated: CASSPGANKKLFF.

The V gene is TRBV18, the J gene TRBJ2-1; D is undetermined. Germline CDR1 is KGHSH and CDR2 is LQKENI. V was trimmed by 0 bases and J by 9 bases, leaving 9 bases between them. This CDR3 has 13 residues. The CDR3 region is CASSPPKPGEQFF. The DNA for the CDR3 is TGTGCCAGCTCACCACCGAAGCCTGGTGAGCAGTTCTTC.

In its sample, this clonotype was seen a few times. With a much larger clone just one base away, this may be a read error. The CDR3 DNA reads as TGTGCCAGCAGTTTGGGTATGGGTCAGCCCCAGCGTTTT. Its protein is CASSLGMGQPQRF. This chain joins TRBV12-3 or TRBV12-4 and TRBJ1-5; unclear D gene. The CDR3 spans 13 residues.

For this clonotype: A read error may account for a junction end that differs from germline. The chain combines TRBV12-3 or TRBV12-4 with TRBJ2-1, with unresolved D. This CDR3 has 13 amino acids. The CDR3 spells CVSSFGRDDEQFF. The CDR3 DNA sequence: TGTGTCAGCAGTTTCGGCCGAGACGATGAGCAGTTCTTC.

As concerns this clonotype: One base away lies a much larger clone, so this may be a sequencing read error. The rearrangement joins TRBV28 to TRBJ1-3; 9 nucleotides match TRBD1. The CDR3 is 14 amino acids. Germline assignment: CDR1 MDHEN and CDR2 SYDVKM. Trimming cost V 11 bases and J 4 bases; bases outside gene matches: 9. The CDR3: CARGGQGFGNTIYF. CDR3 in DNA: TGTGCCCGCGGGGGACAGGGCTTCGGAAACACCATATATTTT.

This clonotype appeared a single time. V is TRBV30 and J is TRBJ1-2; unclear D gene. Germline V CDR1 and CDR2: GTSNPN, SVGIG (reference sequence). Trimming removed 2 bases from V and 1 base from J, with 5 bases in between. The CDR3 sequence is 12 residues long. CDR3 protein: CAWSIGNYGYTF. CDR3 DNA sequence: TGTGCCTGGAGTATTGGTAACTATGGCTACACCTTC.

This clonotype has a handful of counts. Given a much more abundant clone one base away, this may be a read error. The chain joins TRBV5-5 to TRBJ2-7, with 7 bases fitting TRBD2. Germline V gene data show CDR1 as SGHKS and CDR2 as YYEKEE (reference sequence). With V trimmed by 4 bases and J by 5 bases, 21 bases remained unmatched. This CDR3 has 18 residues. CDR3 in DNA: TGTGCCAGCAGCAGTGTTGTGTGGGCTCCGGGACTATCCCACGAGCAGTACTTC. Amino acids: CASSSVVWAPGLSHEQYF.

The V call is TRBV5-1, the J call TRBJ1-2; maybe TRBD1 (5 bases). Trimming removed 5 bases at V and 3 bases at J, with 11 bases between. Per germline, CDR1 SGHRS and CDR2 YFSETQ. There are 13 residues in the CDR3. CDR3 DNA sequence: TGCGCCAGCAGGTCAGTAGGGGACTATGGCTACACCTTC. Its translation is CASRSVGDYGYTF.

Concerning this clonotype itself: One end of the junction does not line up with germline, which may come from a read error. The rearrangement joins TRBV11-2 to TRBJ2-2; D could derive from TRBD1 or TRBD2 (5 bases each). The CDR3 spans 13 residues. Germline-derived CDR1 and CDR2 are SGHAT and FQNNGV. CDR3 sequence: CASCLDMTGGLFF. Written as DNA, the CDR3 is TGTGCCAGCTGCTTAGATATGACTGGGGGGCTGTTTTTT.

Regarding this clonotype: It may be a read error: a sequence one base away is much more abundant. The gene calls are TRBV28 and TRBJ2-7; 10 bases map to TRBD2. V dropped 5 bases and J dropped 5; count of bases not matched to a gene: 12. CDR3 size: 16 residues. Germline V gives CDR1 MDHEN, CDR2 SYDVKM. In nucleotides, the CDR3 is TGTGCCAGCAGTCTAACGGCACTAGCGGGAAGGGACGAGCAGTACTTC. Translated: CASSLTALAGRDEQYF.

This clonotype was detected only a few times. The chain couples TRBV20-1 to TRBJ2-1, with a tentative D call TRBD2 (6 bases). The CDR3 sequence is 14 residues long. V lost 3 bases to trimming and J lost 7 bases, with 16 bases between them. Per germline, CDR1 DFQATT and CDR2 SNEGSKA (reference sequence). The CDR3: CSASEDYPGNEQFF. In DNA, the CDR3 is TGCAGTGCTAGTGAGGACTACCCGGGGAATGAGCAGTTCTTC.

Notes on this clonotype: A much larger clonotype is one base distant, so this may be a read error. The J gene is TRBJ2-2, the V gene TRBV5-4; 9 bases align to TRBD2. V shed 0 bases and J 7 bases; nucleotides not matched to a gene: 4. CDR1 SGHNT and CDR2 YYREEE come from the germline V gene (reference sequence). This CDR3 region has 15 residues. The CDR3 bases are TGTGCCAGCAGCTTGGGACTAGCGGACAGCGGGGAGCTGTTTTTT. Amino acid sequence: CASSLGLADSGELFF.

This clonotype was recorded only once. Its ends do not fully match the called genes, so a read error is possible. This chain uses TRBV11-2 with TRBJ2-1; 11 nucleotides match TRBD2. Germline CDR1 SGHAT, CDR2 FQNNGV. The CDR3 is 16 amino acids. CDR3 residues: CASSRRTSGLENEQLF. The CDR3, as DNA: TGTGCCAGCAGCCGGCGGACTAGCGGGTTAGAAAATGAGCAGCTCTTC.

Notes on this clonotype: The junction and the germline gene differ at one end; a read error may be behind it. The CDR3 protein is CASSLGGLAGSLPRDTRYF. CDR3 in DNA: TGTGCCAGCAGCTTGGGAGGGTTAGCGGGATCCCTCCCCAGAGATACGCGGTATTTT. The rearrangement joins TRBV5-4 to TRBJ2-3; 8 nucleotides line up with TRBD2. This CDR3 is built from 19 residues. CDR1 SGHNT and CDR2 YYREEE come from the germline V gene (reference sequence).

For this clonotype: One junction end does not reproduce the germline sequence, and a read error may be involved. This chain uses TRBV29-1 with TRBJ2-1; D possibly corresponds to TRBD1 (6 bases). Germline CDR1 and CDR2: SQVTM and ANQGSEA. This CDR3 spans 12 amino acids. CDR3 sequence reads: CSVERGFDVQLF. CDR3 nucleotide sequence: TGCAGCGTTGAAAGGGGGTTCGATGTGCAGCTCTTC.

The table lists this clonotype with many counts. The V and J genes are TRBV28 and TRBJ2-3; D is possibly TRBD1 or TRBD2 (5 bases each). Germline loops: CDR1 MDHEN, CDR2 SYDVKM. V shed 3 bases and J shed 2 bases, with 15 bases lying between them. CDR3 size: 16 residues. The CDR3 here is CASSLGPGDPTDTQYF. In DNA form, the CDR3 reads TGTGCCAGCAGTTTGGGCCCCGGGGACCCCACAGATACGCAGTATTTT.

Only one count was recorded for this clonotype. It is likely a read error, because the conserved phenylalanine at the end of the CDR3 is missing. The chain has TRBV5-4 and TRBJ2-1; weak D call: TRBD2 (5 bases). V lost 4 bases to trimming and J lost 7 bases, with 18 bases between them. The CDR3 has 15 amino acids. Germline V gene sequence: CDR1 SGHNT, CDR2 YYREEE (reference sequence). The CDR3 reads CASSPRGERANEQFV. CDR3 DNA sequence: TGTGCCAGCAGCCCACGTGGCGAGAGGGCAAATGAGCAGTTCGTC.

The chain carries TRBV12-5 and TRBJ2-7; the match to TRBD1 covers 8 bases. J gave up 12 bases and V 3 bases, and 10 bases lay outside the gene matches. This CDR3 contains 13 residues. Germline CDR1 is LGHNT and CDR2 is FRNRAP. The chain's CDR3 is CASGFDRGYGLYF. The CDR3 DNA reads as TGTGCTAGTGGTTTTGACAGGGGTTACGGGCTGTACTTC.